Included here is one T cell receptor (beta chain) sequence, with context. The antigen is undetermined. Clones were read by immunoSEQ multiplex PCR, and TCRdb kept only the in-frame ones, dropping some. The sample lists some 21,000 clones, about 92% occurring once. This entry comes from a study of regulatory and conventional T cells in RAG deficiency. Study-wide results and limits: Shorter CDR3s in all patient subsets; >80% Treg-Tconv overlap in Omenn. Other subsets showed approximately 10-fold reductions, but Treg unique TCR beta sequences fell roughly 100-fold in these patients. Shannon entropy was markedly lower and Simpson indices higher in RAG-deficient patients than control T-cell subsets.

Looked up from germline, CDR1 is MDHEN and CDR2 is SYDVKM. CDR3 length: 13 residues. With V trimmed by 7 bases and J by 3 bases, 5 bases remained unmatched. The sorted conventional CD4+ T cells were CD25-low and CD127-high, with genomic DNA sequenced. This sample was also put to use in a study of regulatory T cells. Per that paper: The primer mix had 52 TRBV and 13 TRBJ primers.

This receptor was taken from a human donor in good health. The material sequenced was CD4+ T cells sorted from blood. This chain connects TRBV28 to TRBJ2-7, with 8 bases matching TRBD1. For the CDR3, the DNA is TGTGCCAGCATTGGACAGGGTGTCTACGAGCAGTACTTC. Its translation is CASIGQGVYEQYF. The complete variable domain, with remaining parts taken from reference TRBV28 and TRBJ2-7, reads DVKVTQSSRYLVKRTGEKVFLECVQDMDHENMFWYRQDPGLGLRLIYFSYDVKMKEKGDIPEGYSVSREKKERFSLILESASTNQTSMYLCASIGQGVYEQYFGPGTRLTVT.